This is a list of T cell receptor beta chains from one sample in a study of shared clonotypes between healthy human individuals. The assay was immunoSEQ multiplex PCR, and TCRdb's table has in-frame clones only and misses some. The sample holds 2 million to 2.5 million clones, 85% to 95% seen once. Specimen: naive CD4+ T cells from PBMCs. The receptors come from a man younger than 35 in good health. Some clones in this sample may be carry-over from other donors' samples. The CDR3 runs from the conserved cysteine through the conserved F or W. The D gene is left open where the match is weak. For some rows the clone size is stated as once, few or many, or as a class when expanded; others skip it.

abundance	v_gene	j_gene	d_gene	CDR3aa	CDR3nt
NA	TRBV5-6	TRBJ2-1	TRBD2	CASSFPGTRSNEQFF	TGTGCCAGCAGCTTCCCCGGGACTAGATCCAATGAGCAGTTCTTC
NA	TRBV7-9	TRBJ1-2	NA	CASSLILSAGLLSGYTF	TGTGCCAGCAGCTTAATACTTTCCGCGGGGTTACTAAGTGGCTACACCTTC
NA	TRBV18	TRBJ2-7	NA	CASSTLVAGTYEQYF	TGTGCCAGCTCAACCCTTGTCGCGGGAACCTACGAGCAGTACTTC
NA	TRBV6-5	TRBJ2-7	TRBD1	CASSQTTGWPNEQYF	TGTGCCAGCAGTCAGACGACAGGGTGGCCTAACGAGCAGTACTTC
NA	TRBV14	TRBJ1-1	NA	CASSTDTLRPAFF	TGTGCCAGCAGCACCGATACGCTTCGTCCGGCTTTCTTT
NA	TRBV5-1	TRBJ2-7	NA	CASSLAGHEQYF	TGCGCCAGCAGCTTGGCTGGGCACGAGCAGTACTTC
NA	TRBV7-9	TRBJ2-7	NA	CASSLGLSGYEQYF	TGTGCCAGCAGCTTAGGACTCTCAGGCTACGAGCAGTACTTC
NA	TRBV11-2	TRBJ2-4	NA	CASSLVGLGKNIQYF	TGTGCCAGCAGCTTAGTCGGGTTAGGCAAAAACATTCAGTACTTC
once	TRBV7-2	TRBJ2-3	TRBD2	CASCLAGGDTDTQYF	TGTGCCAGCTGCCTAGCGGGAGGCGACACAGATACGCAGTATTTT
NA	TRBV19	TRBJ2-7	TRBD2	CASIGRGGGSSYEQYF	TGTGCCAGTATTGGTCGGGGCGGGGGAAGCTCCTACGAGCAGTACTTC
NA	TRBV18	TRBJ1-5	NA	CASSTLMGNQPQHF	TGTGCCAGCTCAACTCTCATGGGCAATCAGCCCCAGCATTTT
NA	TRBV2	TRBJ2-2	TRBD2	CASRGLAGGPNTGELFF	TGTGCCAGCAGGGGACTAGCGGGAGGGCCGAACACCGGGGAGCTGTTTTTT
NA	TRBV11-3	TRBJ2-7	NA	CASSLNRAPPEQYF	TGTGCCAGCAGCTTAAACAGGGCCCCCCCCGAGCAGTACTTC
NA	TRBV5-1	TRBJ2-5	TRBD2	CASSLAGGLETQYF	TGCGCCAGCAGCTTAGCGGGAGGGCTGGAGACCCAGTACTTC
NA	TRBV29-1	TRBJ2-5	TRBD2	CSVSSGEETQYF	TGCAGCGTCTCTAGCGGGGAAGAGACCCAGTACTTC
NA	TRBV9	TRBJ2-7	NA	CASSVAPLPSSYEQYF	TGTGCCAGCAGCGTAGCGCCCCTACCCAGCTCCTACGAGCAGTACTTC
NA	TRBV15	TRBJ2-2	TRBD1	CATRLKQGAGTGELFF	TGTGCCACCAGACTCAAACAGGGGGCTGGCACCGGGGAGCTGTTTTTT
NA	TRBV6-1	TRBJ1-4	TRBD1	CARGTGGTNEKLFF	TGTGCCAGGGGGACAGGGGGTACTAATGAAAAACTGTTTTTT
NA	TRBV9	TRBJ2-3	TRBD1	CASSTRQGSTDTQYF	TGTGCCAGCAGCACACGACAGGGGAGTACAGATACGCAGTATTTT
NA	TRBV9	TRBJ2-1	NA	CASSTYGWSGNLHNEQFF	TGTGCCAGCAGCACTTACGGGTGGAGCGGAAATCTTCACAATGAGCAGTTCTTC
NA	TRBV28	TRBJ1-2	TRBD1	CASRRQGNYGYTF	TGTGCCAGCAGGAGACAGGGTAACTATGGCTACACCTTC
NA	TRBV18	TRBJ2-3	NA	CASATSQSYTQYF	TGTGCCAGCGCAACCTCCCAGAGTTATACGCAGTATTTT
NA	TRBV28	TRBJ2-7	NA	CASSPVLYEQYF	TGTGCCAGCAGTCCTGTCTTGTACGAGCAGTACTTC
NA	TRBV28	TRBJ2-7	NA	CASSYRYEQYF	TGTGCCAGCAGTTACCGGTACGAGCAGTACTTC
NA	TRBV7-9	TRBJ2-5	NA	CASSLARAEEETQYF	TGTGCCAGCAGCTTAGCCCGGGCTGAGGAAGAGACCCAGTACTTC
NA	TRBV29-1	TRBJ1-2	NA	CSVEEIVGYGYTF	TGCAGCGTTGAAGAAATAGTCGGCTATGGCTACACCTTC
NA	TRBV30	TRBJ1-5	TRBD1	CAWSGTGGWGSNQPQHF	TGTGCCTGGAGTGGGACAGGGGGCTGGGGTAGCAATCAGCCCCAGCATTTT
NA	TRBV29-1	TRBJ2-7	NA	CSVVGGGYEQYF	TGCAGCGTTGTTGGAGGCGGCTACGAGCAGTACTTC
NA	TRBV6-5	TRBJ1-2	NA	CATGGWTNYGYTF	TGTGCCACGGGGGGATGGACTAACTATGGCTACACCTTC
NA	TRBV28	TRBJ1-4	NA	CASSRALPGEKLFF	TGTGCCAGCAGTCGCGCCCTACCGGGTGAAAAACTGTTTTTT
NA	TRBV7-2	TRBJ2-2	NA	CASSLGRGLNTGELFF	TGTGCCAGCAGCTTAGGGCGGGGCCTCAACACCGGGGAGCTGTTTTTT
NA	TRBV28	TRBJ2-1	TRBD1	CASSLEGQEQFF	TGTGCCAGCAGTTTAGAGGGACAGGAGCAGTTCTTC
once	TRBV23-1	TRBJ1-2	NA	CASSQSKGQARPRSYTF	TGCGCCAGCAGTCAATCGAAGGGCCAGGCCCGTCCTAGAAGCTACACCTTC
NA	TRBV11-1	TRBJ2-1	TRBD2	CASSPVRLAGGPRRNEQFF	TGTGCCAGCAGCCCGGTCAGGCTAGCGGGAGGGCCACGGAGAAATGAGCAGTTCTTC
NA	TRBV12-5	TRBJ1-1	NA	CASGFGGPTEAFF	TGTGCTAGTGGTTTCGGGGGGCCCACTGAAGCTTTCTTT
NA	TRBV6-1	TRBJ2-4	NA	CASSAPLGWDIQYF	TGTGCCAGCAGTGCCCCACTGGGTTGGGACATTCAGTACTTC
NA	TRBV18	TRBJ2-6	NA	CASSEVTGANVLTF	TGTGCCAGCTCAGAGGTAACCGGGGCCAACGTCCTGACTTTC
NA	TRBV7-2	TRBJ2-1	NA	CASSLGGPGVGNEQFF	TGTGCCAGCAGCTTAGGGGGCCCAGGGGTGGGCAATGAGCAGTTCTTC
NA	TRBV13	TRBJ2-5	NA	CASSPPGPLKVQETQYF	TGTGCCAGCAGCCCACCGGGACCCCTAAAAGTCCAAGAGACCCAGTACTTC
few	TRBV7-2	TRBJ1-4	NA	CASSPSGTTNEKLFF	TGTGCCAGCAGCCCATCGGGGACAACTAATGAAAAACTGTTTTTT
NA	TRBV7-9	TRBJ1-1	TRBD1	CASSQWTGDTEAFF	TGTGCCAGCAGCCAATGGACAGGGGACACTGAAGCTTTCTTT
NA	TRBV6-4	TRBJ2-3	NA	CASSADHSRDWSTDTQYF	TGTGCCAGCAGCGCCGACCACTCCCGGGACTGGAGCACAGATACGCAGTATTTT
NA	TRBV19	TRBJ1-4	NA	CASSGKNEKLFF	TGTGCCAGTAGTGGGAAGAATGAAAAACTGTTTTTT
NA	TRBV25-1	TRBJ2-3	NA	CASSETGTIDRDTQYF	TGTGCCAGCAGTGAAACCGGGACAATTGATCGGGATACGCAGTATTTT
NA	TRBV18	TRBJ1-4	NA	CASSPSRVEEKLFF	TGTGCCAGCTCACCATCCAGGGTAGAGGAAAAACTGTTTTTT
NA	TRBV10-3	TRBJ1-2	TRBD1	CAISELNLGQEGGYTF	TGTGCCATCAGTGAGCTGAATCTAGGACAGGAAGGTGGCTACACCTTC
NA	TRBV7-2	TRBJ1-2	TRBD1	CASSLEGTGANYGYTF	TGTGCCAGCAGCTTAGAGGGGACAGGGGCGAACTATGGCTACACCTTC
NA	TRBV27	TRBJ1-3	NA	CASSSGGAASGNTIYF	TGTGCCAGCAGTTCGGGTGGGGCAGCTTCTGGAAACACCATATATTTT
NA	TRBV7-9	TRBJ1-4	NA	CASSPRGGVGEKLFF	TGTGCCAGCAGCCCTAGGGGGGGTGTCGGTGAAAAACTGTTTTTT
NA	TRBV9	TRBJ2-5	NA	CASSVGGVETQYF	TGTGCCAGCAGCGTAGGCGGCGTGGAGACCCAGTACTTC
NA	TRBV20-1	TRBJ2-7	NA	CSALQGYEQYF	TGCAGTGCTCTACAGGGATACGAGCAGTACTTC